Listed below are T cell receptor beta chains from one sample, sequenced in a study of T cell repertoires in cytomegalovirus infection. MiXCR was run by TCRdb on the reads, yielding one entry per CDR3 protein. The sample holds about 470,000 distinct CDR3 sequences, about 39% seen once. No antigen has been identified for these receptors. The specimen comprised cultured PBMCs, sampled from culture after CMV antigen stimulation. The origin of the receptors is a human donor in good health (CMV status not recorded). Some clones in this sample may be carry-over from other donors' samples. CDR3s include the opening cysteine and the closing phenylalanine or tryptophan. D genes are given only for firm matches.

TRBD1 | TRBV4-3 | CASSHRTGSTGELFF
. | TRBV24-1 | CATSDEKGDLNTEAFF
. | TRBV20-1 | CSALSNGKSIYEQYF
TRBD2 | TRBV24-1 | CATSDSTSGSPQGDTQYF
TRBD2 | TRBV7-2 | CASSFFRGGGDTQYF
TRBD1 | TRBV10-3 | CAISGGQGGRETQYF
. | TRBV7-9 | CASSRAAYNEQFF
. | TRBV6-5 | CASSEFQGRRQPQHF
TRBD2 | TRBV3-1 | CASSRAGLSETQYF
TRBD2 | TRBV6-1 | CASSITTSGRGEQFF
. | TRBV7-9 | CASSLKGDTQYF
TRBD2 | TRBV11-2 | CASSLFYSGSSYNEQFF
. | TRBV7-2 | CASSSLLGDTEAFF
. | TRBV7-2 | CASSLGNMNTEAFF
TRBD1 | TRBV20-1 | CSASLGQGAFSVNQPQHF
. | TRBV6-2/TRBV6-3 | CASSPMDTSYEQYF
TRBD1 | TRBV7-6 | CASSGGQGATNEKLFF
. | TRBV9 | CASSEGDLASWEQYF
. | TRBV7-6 | CASSPTAGTYNEQFF
TRBD1 | TRBV5-6 | CASSRRGLNEKLFF
. | TRBV12-5 | CASGLGPGDGYTF
. | TRBV2 | CASTPGNTGELFF
TRBD1 | TRBV7-9 | CASSLRGQTNSPLHF
. | TRBV11-2 | CASSPRTRSEAFF
. | TRBV7-2 | CASSSGNSFRLNNEQFF
. | TRBV27 | CASSSSAGPKGGYTF
TRBD2 | TRBV6-6 | CAFAAGGRGTDTQYF
. | TRBV11-2 | CASSLDSSGRTYNEQFF
. | TRBV7-2 | CASSLEPTEINYEQYF
. | TRBV7-9 | CASRRAATRTDTQYF
TRBD2 | TRBV5-1 | CASSPGGSGQETQYF
. | TRBV12-3/TRBV12-4 | CASSLHEQYF
. | TRBV27 | CASSWARTSNTEAFF
. | TRBV27 | CATSRVGGGKETQYF
. | TRBV15 | CATSAPGTGGEKLFF
. | TRBV7-2 | CASSTYRNSGNTIYF
. | TRBV19 | CASSTGLSPYNEQFF
TRBD2 | TRBV19 | CASSVPGLAGQQYF
TRBD2 | TRBV6-6 | CASSYRGTSGNTGELFF
. | TRBV7-2 | CASSSSGNTQYF
. | TRBV7-8 | CASSPRRDNNSPLHF
. | TRBV11-2 | CASRKPGLSSYEQYF
TRBD2 | TRBV6-6 | CASRPRGGRGANVLTF
. | TRBV7-8 | CASSFAGDIYEQYF
TRBD1 | TRBV6-1 | CASSDYRTGSATGQFF
TRBD1 | TRBV7-2 | CASSRQGVGYNEQFF
. | TRBV19 | CASSIQDGVGELFF
. | TRBV4-1 | CASSQERGHALAFF